This passage covers 13 T cell receptor beta chains from one sample sequenced in a study of beta chain features in type 1 diabetes. No antigens are known for them. The study's findings and limits: Moderately but significantly shorter TCRB CDR3s were found in Type 1 diabetes patients in all four CD4+ subsets.

As every portion of the isolated RNA was reverse transcribed, the sequencing read expressed TCRB transcripts. Data came from immunoSEQ multiplex PCR; TCRdb stores just in-frame clones and leaves some out. The sample records some 44,000 clones, approximately 72% being singletons. The source material was Tregs from blood. The origin of the receptors is a woman between 18 and 29 years old with type 1 diabetes.

CDR3 protein: CASSPLTGNYGYTF. In nucleotides, the CDR3 is TGTGCCAGCAGCCCCCTGACTGGCAACTATGGCTACACCTTC. This chain joins TRBV7-9 and TRBJ1-2; D gene ambiguous. V was pared by 5 bases and J by 2 bases, with 12 bases between. CDR1 and CDR2 (germline): SEHNR, FQNEAQ (reference sequence). The CDR3 length is 14 residues.

V gene TRBV15 combines with J gene TRBJ1-1; D ambiguous. V was trimmed by 5 bases and J by 4 bases, leaving 17 bases between them. CDR1 is LNHNV and CDR2 is YYDKDF in the germline V gene (reference sequence). The CDR3 has 15 amino acids. The CDR3 nucleotides are TGTGCCACCAGCGGTCGGGCGGGAGGGTTCACTGAAGCTTTCTTT. This translates into CATSGRAGGFTEAFF.

The chain uses TRBV4-3 and TRBJ2-3; the D gene is possibly TRBD2 (6 bases). Trimming took 1 base from V and 5 from J, leaving 16 bases between them. Germline V CDR1 and CDR2: LGHNA, YSLEER. The CDR3 consists of 16 residues. CDR3 coding DNA: TGCGCCAGCAGCCAAGCGGCCGGAGGGCCTGGAGATACGCAGTATTTT. This sequence encodes CASSQAAGGPGDTQYF.

The chain is built from TRBV27 and TRBJ1-6; a weak D match, TRBD1 (6 bases). Trimming cost V 0 bases and J 8 bases, with 17 bases left between them. The CDR3 sequence is 17 residues long. CDR1 is MNHEY and CDR2 is SMNVEV in the germline V gene (reference sequence). Here the CDR3 reads CASSLSSLTGRYSPLHF. CDR3 DNA: TGTGCCAGCAGTTTATCCTCCTTGACAGGAAGGTATTCACCCCTCCACTTT.

The V and J genes are TRBV5-1 and TRBJ2-2, with 7 bases fitting TRBD1. Germline V CDR1 and CDR2: SGHRS, YFSETQ. V gave up 4 bases and J gave up 0 bases; unmatched junction bases: 6. CDR3 size: 16 residues. The chain's CDR3 is CASSRGQGANTGELFF. As DNA, the CDR3 is TGCGCCAGCAGCAGGGGGCAGGGGGCGAACACCGGGGAGCTGTTTTTT.

This chain uses TRBV2 with TRBJ1-4, with D unresolved. V was cut by 6 bases and J by 8 bases, with 16 bases left in between. Germline V gene data show CDR1 as SNHLY and CDR2 as FYNNEI. The length of the CDR3 is 14 residues. This CDR3 reads CASSRLNPGEKLFF. CDR3 coding DNA: TGTGCCAGCAGCCGATTAAACCCGGGGGAAAAACTGTTTTTT.

CDR3 sequence reads: CASSETGGAGEKLFF. For the CDR3, the DNA is TGTGCCAGCAGCGAAACAGGGGGCGCTGGAGAAAAACTGTTTTTT. The chain carries TRBV9 and TRBJ1-4, with 9 nucleotides matching TRBD1. Germline V CDR1 and CDR2: SGDLS, YYNGEE. The CDR3 totals 15 residues. V lost 3 bases to trimming and J lost 8 bases; unmatched junction nucleotides: 8.

The chain uses TRBV5-1 and TRBJ2-1; D possibly corresponds to TRBD2 (6 bases). There are 14 residues in the CDR3. V was pared by 0 bases and J by 9 bases, with 13 bases between. Per the germline V gene, CDR1 is SGHRS and CDR2 is YFSETQ. In DNA form, the CDR3 reads TGCGCCAGCAGCTTGGCCGGGAGTAGGAGTGAGCAGTTCTTC. Encoded protein: CASSLAGSRSEQFF.

The chain is built from TRBV29-1 and TRBJ2-7; TRBD2 matches at 7 bases. V shed 4 bases, J shed 6 bases, and the junction held 9 bases outside the gene matches. Germline V gives CDR1 SQVTM, CDR2 ANQGSEA. This CDR3 spans 13 amino acids. The chain's CDR3 is CSVVEHQRGEQYF. CDR3 nucleotide sequence: TGCAGCGTTGTAGAACACCAGCGGGGCGAGCAGTACTTC.

V is TRBV6-1 and J is TRBJ2-7; D is ambiguous. The CDR3 covers 15 residues. The V and J ends lost 3 bases and 0 bases respectively, with 12 bases between them. Germline V gene data show CDR1 as MNHNS and CDR2 as SASEGT. The CDR3 DNA sequence: TGTGCCAGCAGTGACCGGAGAAGATCCTCCTACGAGCAGTACTTC. Amino acids: CASSDRRRSSYEQYF.

This clone was detected a few times. The chain combines TRBV10-3 with TRBJ1-3; the D gene is possibly TRBD1 (6 bases). Germline lookup yields CDR1 ENHRY and CDR2 SYGVKD. This CDR3 comprises 15 residues. V was clipped by 3 bases and J by 0 bases, with 9 bases between them. The CDR3 protein is CAISDRQVSGNTIYF. The CDR3 region has the DNA TGTGCCATCAGTGATAGACAGGTCTCTGGAAACACCATATATTTT.

The chain couples TRBV18 to TRBJ2-1; no clear D. The CDR3 runs to 16 residues. Germline CDR1 reads KGHSH; CDR2 reads LQKENI. The V and J ends lost 6 bases and 2 bases respectively, with 17 bases between them. In DNA, the CDR3 is TGTGCCAGCTCGCTGACTTACATGGATGCCTACAATGAGCAGTTCTTC. Its protein product is CASSLTYMDAYNEQFF.

The chain carries TRBV2 and TRBJ2-1, with 10 bases identical to TRBD2. The length of the CDR3 is 16 residues. CDR1 and CDR2 (germline): SNHLY, FYNNEI. V was clipped by 5 bases and J by 12 bases; unmatched bases: 16. The DNA for the CDR3 is TGTGCCAGCAGTCCGGAACCACTTCTAGCGGGAGCTGTGCAGTTCTTC. Protein sequence: CASSPEPLLAGAVQFF.